This TCR beta chain came from a study of identical twins' blood T cells. Study in general: Around twelve libraries, six alpha and six beta, gave approximately 50 million reads. Study-level results: Environmental influences on twin similarity could not be excluded.

V lost 1 base and J lost 2, with 9 bases in between. The CDR3 has 15 residues. The germline V gene encodes CDR1 SGHVS and CDR2 FQNEAQ. Notes on this clonotype: The antigen remains undetermined.

TCR cDNA libraries came from RNA via a modified published protocol. TCRdb processed the 5' RACE reads anew with MiXCR; each CDR3 protein has one entry. The repertoire includes fewer than 450,000 distinct CDR3 sequences, approximately 30% of them detected once, and about 6% sits in the top ten. Sequenced material: PBMCs. The receptor was derived from a woman aged 18-50 years in good health. V usage is TRBV7-8 and J usage is TRBJ1-3; no definite D call. CDR3 region: CASSLGGLPGNTIYF. The CDR3 DNA reads TGTGCCAGCAGCTTAGGGGGATTACCTGGAAACACCATATATTTT.